This entry lists 8 T cell receptor beta chains sequenced from one sample in a study of Graves' ophthalmopathy and Graves' hyperthyroidism. Amplified material comprised TCR beta CDR3 regions derived from RNA transcripts. An initial RT-PCR round employing HTBI primers preceded a second-round multiplex PCR. TCRdb independently ran MiXCR on the multiplex PCR reads; one entry per CDR3 protein. There are around 670,000 distinct CDR3 sequences in the sample; roughly 40% occur only once, and 35% to 55% lies in the top ten. Sequencing was done on a sample of peripheral blood. These TCRs come from an adult man with Graves' ophthalmopathy.

This clonotype came up a few times. This likely comes from a read error, as the CDR3 has no conserved phenylalanine or tryptophan at its end. The DNA is omitted, as the CDR3 cannot be located on it reliably, and the CDR3 follows TCRdb's listing. This CDR3 reads CAISEQNT. This chain connects TRBV10-3 to TRBJ2-7. Termini included, the CDR3 measures 8 amino acids. CDR1 ENHRY and CDR2 SYGVKD come from the germline V gene.

In its sample, this clonotype was seen a few times. The junction shows a germline mismatch at one end, possibly a read error. CDR3 sequence (DNA): TGTGCCAGCAGTTCCACATATCCGACGGGACGAAGGGCTTTCTTT. It codes for CASSSTYPTGRRAFF. The V and J genes are TRBV10-3 and TRBJ1-1; weak D call: TRBD1 (5 bases). Germline V gene lookup returns CDR1 ENHRY and CDR2 SYGVKD. The CDR3 spans 15 residues.

The sample holds many counts of this clonotype. The chain uses TRBV19 and TRBJ1-1, with D possibly TRBD1 on 6 matching bases. The germline CDR1 and CDR2 sequences are LNHDA and SQIVND (reference sequence). Trimming took 3 bases from V and 0 from J, leaving 11 bases between them. The CDR3 length is 15 residues. The CDR3: CASSMRDTMNTEAFF. Written as DNA, the CDR3 is TGTGCCAGTAGTATGCGGGACACAATGAACACTGAAGCTTTCTTT.

This clonotype has a count of ten or more. The chain's CDR3 is CASSFYRGPGELFF. The CDR3 coding sequence is TGTGCCAGCAGCTTCTATCGTGGGCCCGGGGAGCTGTTTTTT. J is TRBJ2-2 and V is TRBV7-9; D gene unclear. V was clipped by 3 bases and J by 6 bases, with 11 bases between them. The CDR3 has 14 amino acids. CDR1 is SEHNR and CDR2 is FQNEAQ in the germline V gene (reference sequence).

In its sample, this clonotype was seen a few times. This chain connects TRBV20-1 to TRBJ1-2; 7 bases fit TRBD1. Germline V lookup: CDR1 DFQATT, CDR2 SNEGSKA (reference sequence). V was clipped by 3 bases and J by 4 bases; unmatched bases: 11. The CDR3 runs 15 residues. CDR3 coding DNA: TGCAGTGCTAGTCCTCTTTCGGACAGGCCCTATGGCTACACCTTC. As protein: CSASPLSDRPYGYTF.

This clonotype came up a few times. The rearrangement joins TRBV19 to TRBJ1-5; 8 bases agree with TRBD1. CDR3 length: 13 residues. The trim removed 4 bases at V and 5 bases at J, leaving 1 base unmatched. Germline CDR1 LNHDA, CDR2 SQIVND (reference sequence). Here the CDR3 reads CASSKTGDQPQHF. The CDR3, as DNA: TGTGCCAGTAGTAAGACAGGGGATCAGCCCCAGCATTTT. The full variable domain, its missing parts supplied by reference TRBV19 and TRBJ1-5, is DGGITQSPKYLFRKEGQNVTLSCEQNLNHDAMYWYRQDPGQGLRLIYYSQIVNDFQKGDIAEGYSVSREKKESFPLTVTSAQKNPTAFYLCASSKTGDQPQHFGDGTRLSIL.

CDR3 sequence (DNA): TGTGCCAGCAGCTTTTCACAGGGGGTCCTAGGTGAAGCAACTAATGAAAAACTGTTTTTT. Its translation: CASSFSQGVLGEATNEKLFF. This chain connects TRBV7-6 to TRBJ1-4, with 8 bases identical to TRBD1. CDR1 and CDR2 from the germline V gene are SGHVS and FNYEAQ. CDR3 length: 20 residues. V lost 3 bases to trimming and J lost 0 bases; unmatched junction nucleotides: 15.

This sequence joins TRBV7-9 and TRBJ2-6, with D maybe TRBD2 (5 bases). V shed 3 bases and J shed 0 bases, with 12 bases lying between them. The CDR3 sequence is 17 residues long. The V gene's germline CDR1 is SEHNR and CDR2 FQNEAQ (reference sequence). In DNA form, the CDR3 reads TGTGCCAGCAGCTTGGAAGAGGGAGCCTCTGGGGCCAACGTCCTGACTTTC. This encodes CASSLEEGASGANVLTF.